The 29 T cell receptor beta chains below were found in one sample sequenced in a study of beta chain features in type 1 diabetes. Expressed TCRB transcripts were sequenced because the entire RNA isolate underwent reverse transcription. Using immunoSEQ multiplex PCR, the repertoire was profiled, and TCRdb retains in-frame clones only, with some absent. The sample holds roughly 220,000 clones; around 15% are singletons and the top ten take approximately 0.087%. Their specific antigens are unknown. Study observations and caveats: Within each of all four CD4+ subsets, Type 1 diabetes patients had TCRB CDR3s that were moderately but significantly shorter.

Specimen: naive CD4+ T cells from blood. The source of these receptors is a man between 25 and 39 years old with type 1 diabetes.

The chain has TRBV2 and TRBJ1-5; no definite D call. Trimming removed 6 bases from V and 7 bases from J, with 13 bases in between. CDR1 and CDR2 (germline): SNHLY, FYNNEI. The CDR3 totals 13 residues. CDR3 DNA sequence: TGTGCCAGCAGAATAAGGGCAAGCCAGCCCCAGCATTTT. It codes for CASRIRASQPQHF.

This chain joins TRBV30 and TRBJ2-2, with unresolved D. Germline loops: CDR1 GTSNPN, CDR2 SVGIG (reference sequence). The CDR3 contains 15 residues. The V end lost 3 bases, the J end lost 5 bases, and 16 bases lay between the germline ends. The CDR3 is CAWRPGSGLTGELFF. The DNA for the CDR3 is TGTGCCTGGAGGCCGGGCTCCGGATTGACCGGGGAGCTGTTTTTT. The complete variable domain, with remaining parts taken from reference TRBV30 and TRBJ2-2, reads SQTIHQWPATLVQPVGSPLSLECTVEGTSNPNLYWYRQAAGRGLQLLFYSVGIGQISSEVPQNLSASRPQDRQFILSSKKLLLSDSGFYLCAWRPGSGLTGELFFGEGSRLTVL.

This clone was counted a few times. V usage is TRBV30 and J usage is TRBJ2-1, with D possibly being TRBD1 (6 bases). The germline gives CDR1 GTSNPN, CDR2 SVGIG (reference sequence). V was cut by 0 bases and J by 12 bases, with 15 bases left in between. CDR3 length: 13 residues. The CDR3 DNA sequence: TGTGCCTGGAGTGTACGACAGGCAAGTGGGCAGTTCTTC. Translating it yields CAWSVRQASGQFF.

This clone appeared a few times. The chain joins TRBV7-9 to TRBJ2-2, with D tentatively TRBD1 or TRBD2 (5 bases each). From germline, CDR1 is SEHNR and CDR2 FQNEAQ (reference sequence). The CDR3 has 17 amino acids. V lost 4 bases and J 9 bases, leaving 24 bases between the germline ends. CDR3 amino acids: CASSSTLGPFPSRELFF. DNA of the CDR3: TGTGCCAGCAGCTCGACCTTGGGACCTTTCCCTAGTAGGGAGCTGTTTTTT.

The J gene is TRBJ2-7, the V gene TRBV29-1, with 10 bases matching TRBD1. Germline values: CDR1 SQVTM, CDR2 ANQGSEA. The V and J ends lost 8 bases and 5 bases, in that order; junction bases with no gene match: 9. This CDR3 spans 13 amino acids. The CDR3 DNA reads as TGCAGCTCGACCGGGACAGGGGCCGACGAGCAGTACTTC. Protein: CSSTGTGADEQYF.

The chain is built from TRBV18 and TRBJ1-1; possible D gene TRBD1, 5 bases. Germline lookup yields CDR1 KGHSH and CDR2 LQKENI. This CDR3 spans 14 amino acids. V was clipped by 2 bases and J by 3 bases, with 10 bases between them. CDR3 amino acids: CASSPFARDTEAFF. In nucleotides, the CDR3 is TGTGCCAGCTCACCATTCGCCAGGGACACTGAAGCTTTCTTT.

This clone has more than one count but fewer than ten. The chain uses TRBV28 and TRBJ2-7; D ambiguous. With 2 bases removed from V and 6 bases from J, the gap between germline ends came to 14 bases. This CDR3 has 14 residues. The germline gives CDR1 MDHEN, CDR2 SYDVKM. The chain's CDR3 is CASSLRPSWAEQYF. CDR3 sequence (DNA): TGTGCCAGCAGTTTACGGCCCAGTTGGGCCGAGCAGTACTTC. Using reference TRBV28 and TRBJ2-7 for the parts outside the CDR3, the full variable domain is DVKVTQSSRYLVKRTGEKVFLECVQDMDHENMFWYRQDPGLGLRLIYFSYDVKMKEKGDIPEGYSVSREKKERFSLILESASTNQTSMYLCASSLRPSWAEQYFGPGTRLTVT.

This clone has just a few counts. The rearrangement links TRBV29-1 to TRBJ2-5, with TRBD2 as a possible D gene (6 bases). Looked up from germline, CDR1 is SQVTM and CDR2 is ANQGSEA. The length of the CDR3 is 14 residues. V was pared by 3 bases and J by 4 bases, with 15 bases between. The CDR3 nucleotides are TGCAGCGTTGAGTGGACGGGAGTTGGAGAGACCCAGTACTTC. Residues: CSVEWTGVGETQYF.

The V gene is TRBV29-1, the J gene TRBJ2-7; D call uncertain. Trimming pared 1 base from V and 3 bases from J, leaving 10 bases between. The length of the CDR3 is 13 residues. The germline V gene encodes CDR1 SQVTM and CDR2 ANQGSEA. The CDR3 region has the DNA TGCAGCGTTGAAGGTAAATTAGACTACGAGCAGTACTTC. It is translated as CSVEGKLDYEQYF.

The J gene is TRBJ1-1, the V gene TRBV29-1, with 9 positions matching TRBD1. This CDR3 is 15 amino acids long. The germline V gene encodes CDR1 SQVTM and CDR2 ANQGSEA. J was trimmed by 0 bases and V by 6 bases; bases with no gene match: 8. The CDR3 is CSVPGQGTMNTEAFF. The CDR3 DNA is TGCAGCGTACCGGGACAGGGAACCATGAACACTGAAGCTTTCTTT.

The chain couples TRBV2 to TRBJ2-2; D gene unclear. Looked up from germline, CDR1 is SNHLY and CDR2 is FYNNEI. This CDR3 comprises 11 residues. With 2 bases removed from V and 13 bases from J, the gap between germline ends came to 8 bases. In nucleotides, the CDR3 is TGTGCCAGCAGTGAACGGTCAACGCTGTTTTTT. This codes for CASSERSTLFF.

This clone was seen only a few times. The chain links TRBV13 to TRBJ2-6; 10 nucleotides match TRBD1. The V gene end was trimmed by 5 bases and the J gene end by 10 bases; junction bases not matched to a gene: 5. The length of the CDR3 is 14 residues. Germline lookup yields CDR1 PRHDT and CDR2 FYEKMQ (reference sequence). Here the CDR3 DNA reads TGTGCCAGCAGCCCCCGGACAGGGGGGAACGTCCTGACTTTC. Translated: CASSPRTGGNVLTF.

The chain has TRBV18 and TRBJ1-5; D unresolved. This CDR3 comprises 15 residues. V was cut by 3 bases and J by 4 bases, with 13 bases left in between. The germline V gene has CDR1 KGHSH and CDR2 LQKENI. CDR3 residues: CASSPPGVGNQPQHF. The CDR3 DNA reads TGTGCCAGCTCACCTCCGGGTGTAGGGAATCAGCCCCAGCATTTT.

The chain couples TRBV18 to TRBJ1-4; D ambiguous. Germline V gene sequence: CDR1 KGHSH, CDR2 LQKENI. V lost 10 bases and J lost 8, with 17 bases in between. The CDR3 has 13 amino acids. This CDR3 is CATLDGKEEKLFF. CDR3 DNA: TGTGCCACCCTAGACGGAAAGGAAGAAAAACTGTTTTTT.

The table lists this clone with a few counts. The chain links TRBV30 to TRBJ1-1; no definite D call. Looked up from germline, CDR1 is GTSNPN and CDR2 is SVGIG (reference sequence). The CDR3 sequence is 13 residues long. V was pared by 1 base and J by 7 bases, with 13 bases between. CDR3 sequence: CAWSERVRYEAFF. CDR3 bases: TGTGCCTGGAGTGAACGAGTCAGGTATGAAGCTTTCTTT.

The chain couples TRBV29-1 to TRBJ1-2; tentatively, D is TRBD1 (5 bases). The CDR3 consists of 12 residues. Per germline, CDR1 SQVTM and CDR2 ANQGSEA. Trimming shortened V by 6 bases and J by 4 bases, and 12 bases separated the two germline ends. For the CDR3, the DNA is TGCAGCGTCCTCTCGGGGCTCTATGGCTACACCTTC. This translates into CSVLSGLYGYTF.

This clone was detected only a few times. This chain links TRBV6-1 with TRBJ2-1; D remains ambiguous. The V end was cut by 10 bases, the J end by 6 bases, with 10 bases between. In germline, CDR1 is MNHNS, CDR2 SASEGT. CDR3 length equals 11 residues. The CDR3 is CATIRINEQFF. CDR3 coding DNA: TGTGCCACCATAAGGATCAATGAGCAGTTCTTC.

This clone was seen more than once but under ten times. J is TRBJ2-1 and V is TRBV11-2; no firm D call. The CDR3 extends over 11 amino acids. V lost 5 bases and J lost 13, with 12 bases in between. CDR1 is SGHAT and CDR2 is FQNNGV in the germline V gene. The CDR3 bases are TGTGCCAGCAGCGGTCAAGAGGAACAGTTCTTC. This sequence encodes CASSGQEEQFF.

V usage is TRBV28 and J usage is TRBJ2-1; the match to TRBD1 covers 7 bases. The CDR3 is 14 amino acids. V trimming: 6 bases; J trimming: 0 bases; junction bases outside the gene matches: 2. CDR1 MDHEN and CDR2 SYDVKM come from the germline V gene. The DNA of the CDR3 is TGTGCCAGCAGGTCAGGGGGCTCCTACAATGAGCAGTTCTTC. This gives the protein CASRSGGSYNEQFF.

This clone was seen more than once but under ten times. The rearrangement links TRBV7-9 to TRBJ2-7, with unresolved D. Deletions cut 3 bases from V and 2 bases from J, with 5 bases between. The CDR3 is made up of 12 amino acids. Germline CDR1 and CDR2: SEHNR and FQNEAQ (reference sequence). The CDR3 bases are TGTGCCAGCAGCTTGACACCCTACGAGCAGTACTTC. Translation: CASSLTPYEQYF.

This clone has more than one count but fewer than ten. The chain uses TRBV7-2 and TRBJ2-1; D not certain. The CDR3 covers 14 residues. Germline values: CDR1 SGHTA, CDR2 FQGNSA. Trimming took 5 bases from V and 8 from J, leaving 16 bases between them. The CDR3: CASSPSFSPHEQFF. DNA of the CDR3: TGTGCCAGCAGCCCATCGTTTAGCCCGCATGAGCAGTTCTTC.

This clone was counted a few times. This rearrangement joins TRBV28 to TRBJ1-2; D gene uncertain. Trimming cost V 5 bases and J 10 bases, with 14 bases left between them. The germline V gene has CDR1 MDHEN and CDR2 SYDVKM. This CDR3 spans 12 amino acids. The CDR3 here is CASSARAEDYTF. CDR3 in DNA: TGTGCCAGCAGTGCCCGGGCCGAAGACTACACCTTC.

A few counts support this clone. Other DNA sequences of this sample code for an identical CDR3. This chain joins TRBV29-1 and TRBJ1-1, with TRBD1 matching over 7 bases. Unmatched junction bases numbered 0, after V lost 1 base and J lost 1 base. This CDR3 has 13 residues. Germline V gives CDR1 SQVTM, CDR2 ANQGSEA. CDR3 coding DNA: TGCAGCGTTGAAGGACAGGGGAACACTGAAGCTTTCTTT. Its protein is CSVEGQGNTEAFF.

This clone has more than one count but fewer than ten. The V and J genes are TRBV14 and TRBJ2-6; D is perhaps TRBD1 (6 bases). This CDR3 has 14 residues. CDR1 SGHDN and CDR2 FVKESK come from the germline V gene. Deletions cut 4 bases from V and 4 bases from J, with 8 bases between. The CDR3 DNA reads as TGTGCCAGCAGCCGGGGGCCAGGGGCCAACGTCCTGACTTTC. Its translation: CASSRGPGANVLTF.

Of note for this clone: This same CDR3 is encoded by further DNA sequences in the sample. Here the CDR3 reads CASSVGGDTQYF. The CDR3 region has the DNA TGTGCCAGCAGCGTAGGAGGGGATACGCAGTATTTT. This chain connects TRBV9 to TRBJ2-3, with D maybe TRBD2 (5 bases). Germline V gene sequence: CDR1 SGDLS, CDR2 YYNGEE. The CDR3 runs 12 residues. The ends were cut back, 0 bases at V and 6 bases at J, with 5 bases in the middle. Supplemented by reference TRBV9 and TRBJ2-3, the full variable domain reads DSGVTQTPKHLITATGQRVTLRCSPRSGDLSVYWYQQSLDQGLQFLIQYYNGEERAKGNILERFSAQQFPDLHSELNLSSLELGDSALYFCASSVGGDTQYFGPGTRLTVL.

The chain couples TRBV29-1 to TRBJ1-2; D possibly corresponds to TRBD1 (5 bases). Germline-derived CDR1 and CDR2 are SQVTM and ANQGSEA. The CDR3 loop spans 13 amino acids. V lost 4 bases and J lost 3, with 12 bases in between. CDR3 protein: CSVVSGTHYGYTF. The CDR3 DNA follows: TGCAGCGTTGTTTCCGGGACTCACTATGGCTACACCTTC.

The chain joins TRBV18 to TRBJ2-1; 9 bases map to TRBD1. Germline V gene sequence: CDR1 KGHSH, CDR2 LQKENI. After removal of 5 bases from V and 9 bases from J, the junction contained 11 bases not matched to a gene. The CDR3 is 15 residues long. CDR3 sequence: CASSSYRGQAGEQFF. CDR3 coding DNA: TGTGCCAGCTCATCATACAGGGGGCAAGCTGGTGAGCAGTTCTTC.

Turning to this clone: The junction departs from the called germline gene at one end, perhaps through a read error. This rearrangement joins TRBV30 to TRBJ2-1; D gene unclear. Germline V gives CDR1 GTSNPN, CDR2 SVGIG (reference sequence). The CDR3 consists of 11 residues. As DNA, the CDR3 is TGTACCTGGAGTGTTGGGGAACGGCAGTTCTTC. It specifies CTWSVGERQFF.

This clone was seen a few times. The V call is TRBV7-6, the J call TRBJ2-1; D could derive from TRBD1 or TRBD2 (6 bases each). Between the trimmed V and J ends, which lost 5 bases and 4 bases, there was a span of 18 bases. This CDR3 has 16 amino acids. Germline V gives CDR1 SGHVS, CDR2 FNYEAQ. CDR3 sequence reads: CASSHGGAGTYNEQFF. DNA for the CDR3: TGTGCCAGCAGCCACGGAGGGGCCGGGACATACAATGAGCAGTTCTTC.